This TCR beta chain was sequenced in a study of blood T cells in healthy people across ages. Combining a sample-barcoded 5' primer with a J-beta primer mix, a second PCR ran for about 7 to 11 cycles. TCRdb re-derived calls from the 5' RACE reads in MiXCR, one entry per CDR3 protein. Here the sample spans roughly 1.4 million distinct CDR3 sequences, roughly 60% being singletons. The TCR comes from a young man in good health. Input material: blood.

The CDR3 is CASSSGTAGEQYF. Here the CDR3 DNA reads TGTGCCAGCAGTTCCGGGACAGCTGGCGAGCAGTACTTC. The chain links TRBV2 to TRBJ2-5, with 7 bases fitting TRBD1. The closer fit of TRBJ2-7 to the DNA end suggests the J call may be wrong. CDR3 size: 13 residues. The V gene's germline CDR1 is SNHLY and CDR2 FYNNEI.